The 12 T cell receptor beta chains listed next were all sequenced from one sample in a study of blood T cell repertoires in COVID-19. Assay: immunoSEQ multiplex PCR; the TCRdb copy retains only in-frame clones and omits some. This sample carries 250,000 to 300,000 clones, roughly 86% of them seen once, and the ten largest clones take roughly 10%. Sequenced input: peripheral blood. The receptors were gathered from a woman in her 30s with COVID-19, enrolled during active disease.

The chain combines TRBV7-2 with TRBJ2-5; D gene uncertain. CDR3 length equals 14 residues. Looked up from germline, CDR1 is SGHTA and CDR2 is FQGNSA. Trimming pared 5 bases from V and 0 bases from J, leaving 10 bases between. The CDR3 nucleotides read TGTGCCAGCAGCCAAGACACCGACCAAGAGACCCAGTACTTC. Protein product: CASSQDTDQETQYF.

The V gene is TRBV10-3, the J gene TRBJ2-5; TRBD2 matches at 7 bases. From germline, CDR1 is ENHRY and CDR2 SYGVKD. This CDR3 contains 14 residues. V trimming: 10 bases; J trimming: 4 bases; junction bases outside the gene matches: 12. In DNA form, the CDR3 reads TGTGCCACCCAGGGACTACTCTCAGGAGAGACCCAGTACTTC. Its translation is CATQGLLSGETQYF.

This rearrangement joins TRBV6-2 or TRBV6-3 to TRBJ2-7; 10 bases align to TRBD2. V was pared by 5 bases and J by 2 bases, with 3 bases of the junction left unmatched. Germline V gene data show CDR1 as MNHEY and CDR2 as SVGEGT. The CDR3 length is 14 residues. The CDR3 loop is CASSLAGAPYEQYF. The CDR3 nucleotides read TGTGCCAGCAGTCTAGCGGGAGCGCCCTACGAGCAGTACTTC.

The J gene is TRBJ2-7, the V gene TRBV19; D gene uncertain. CDR3 length equals 12 residues. The germline V and J ends were trimmed by 2 bases and 2 bases, with 4 bases remaining between them. The germline gives CDR1 LNHDA, CDR2 SQIVND (reference sequence). The CDR3 DNA is TGTGCCAGTAGTATACAAACCTACGAGCAGTACTTC. This encodes CASSIQTYEQYF.

The chain recombines TRBV7-2 with TRBJ1-2; 8 bases align to TRBD1. CDR3 length: 17 residues. The germline V gene has CDR1 SGHTA and CDR2 FQGNSA. J lost 1 base, V lost 0 bases, and 7 bases had no gene match. This chain's CDR3 is CASSLAGTGTINYGYTF. Here the CDR3 DNA reads TGTGCCAGCAGCTTAGCGGGGACAGGAACTATTAACTATGGCTACACCTTC.

The rearrangement joins TRBV7-2 to TRBJ1-4; a weak D match, TRBD1 (6 bases). CDR3 length: 15 residues. Between the trimmed V and J ends, which lost 2 bases and 8 bases, there was a span of 15 bases. In germline, CDR1 is SGHTA, CDR2 FQGNSA. CDR3 nucleotides: TGTGCCAGCAGCTTAAGTGGGCAGAGGGGGGAAAAACTGTTTTTT. As protein: CASSLSGQRGEKLFF.

V and J are TRBV6-5 and TRBJ1-2; 7 nucleotides agree with TRBD1. This CDR3 is built from 15 residues. V lost 0 bases and J lost 7; bases outside the gene matches: 8. Germline V CDR1 and CDR2: MNHEY, SVGAGI. The CDR3 DNA reads TGTGCCAGCAGTTACTCAGACAGGGCGGCAGGTGGCTACACCTTC. It encodes CASSYSDRAAGGYTF.

V is TRBV4-3 and J is TRBJ2-7; tentatively, D is TRBD2 (5 bases). This CDR3 region has 15 residues. Germline V gene lookup returns CDR1 LGHNA and CDR2 YSLEER. Trimming removed 1 base at V and 4 bases at J, with 14 bases between. The CDR3 sequence: CASSQAWSGSYEQYF. CDR3 in DNA: TGCGCCAGCAGCCAAGCGTGGTCGGGAAGTTACGAGCAGTACTTC.

This clone appeared a single time. V gene TRBV10-3 combines with J gene TRBJ1-2; TRBD1 aligns across 10 bases. V shed 5 bases and J 3 bases; nucleotides not matched to a gene: 6. The CDR3 spans 15 residues. Per germline, CDR1 ENHRY and CDR2 SYGVKD. CDR3 nucleotides: TGTGCCATCAGTCCCCGGGACAGGGGTGACTATGGCTACACCTTC. Translated: CAISPRDRGDYGYTF.

The chain has TRBV7-8 and TRBJ2-1, with 7 bases identical to TRBD2. The CDR3 runs 16 residues. The V gene end was trimmed by 6 bases and the J gene end by 4 bases; junction bases not matched to a gene: 12. Per germline, CDR1 SGHVS and CDR2 FQNEAQ. The CDR3 coding sequence is TGTGCCAGCAGGGGCGGTGGCCCCGGGAGGTACAATGAGCAGTTCTTC. It translates to CASRGGGPGRYNEQFF.

The V and J genes are TRBV14 and TRBJ1-1; TRBD1 matches 12 bases. This CDR3 has 15 residues. V trimming: 4 bases; J trimming: 5 bases; junction bases outside the gene matches: 5. Germline lookup yields CDR1 SGHDN and CDR2 FVKESK. The CDR3 here is CASSLEGQGATEAFF. The CDR3 DNA reads as TGTGCCAGCAGCCTAGAGGGACAGGGGGCGACTGAAGCTTTCTTT.

The V and J genes are TRBV6-5 and TRBJ1-5; TRBD1 aligns across 8 bases. Germline CDR1 and CDR2: MNHEY and SVGAGI. V lost 7 bases to trimming and J lost 1 base; unmatched junction nucleotides: 6. The CDR3 runs 15 residues. In nucleotides, the CDR3 is TGTGCCAGCAACAGGGACAGGACAAGCAATCAGCCCCAGCATTTT. Residues: CASNRDRTSNQPQHF.